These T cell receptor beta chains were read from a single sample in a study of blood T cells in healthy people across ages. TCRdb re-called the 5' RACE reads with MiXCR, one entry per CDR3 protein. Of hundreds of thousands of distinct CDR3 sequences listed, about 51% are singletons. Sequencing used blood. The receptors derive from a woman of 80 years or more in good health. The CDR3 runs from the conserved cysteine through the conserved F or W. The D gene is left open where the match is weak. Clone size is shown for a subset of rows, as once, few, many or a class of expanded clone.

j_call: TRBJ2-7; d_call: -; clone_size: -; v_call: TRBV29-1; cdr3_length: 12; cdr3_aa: CSVWTARYEQYF; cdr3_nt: TGCAGCGTTTGGACAGCTAGATACGAGCAGTACTTC
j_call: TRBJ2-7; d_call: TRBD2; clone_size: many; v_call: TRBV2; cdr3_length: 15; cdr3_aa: CASSLGTSAPYEQYF; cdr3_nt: TGTGCCAGCAGCTTGGGGACTAGCGCGCCCTACGAGCAGTACTTC
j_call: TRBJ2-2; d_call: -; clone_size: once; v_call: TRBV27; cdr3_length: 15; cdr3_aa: CASSWGSANTGELFF; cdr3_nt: TGTGCCAGCAGTTGGGGCAGCGCGAACACCGGGGAGCTGTTTTTT
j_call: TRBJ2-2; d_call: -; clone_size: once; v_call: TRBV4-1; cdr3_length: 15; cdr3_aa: CASSPLDLNTGELFF; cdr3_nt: TGCGCCAGCAGCCCCTTAGACTTGAACACCGGGGAGCTGTTTTTT
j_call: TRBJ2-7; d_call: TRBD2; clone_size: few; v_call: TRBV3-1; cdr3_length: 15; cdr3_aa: CASTRSGSGGDEQYF; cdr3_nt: TGTGCCAGCACCCGTTCCGGGTCGGGGGGAGATGAGCAGTACTTC
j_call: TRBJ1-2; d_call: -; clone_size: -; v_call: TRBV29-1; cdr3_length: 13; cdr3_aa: CSVEDRAGYGYTF; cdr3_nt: TGCAGCGTTGAAGATCGGGCAGGGTATGGCTACACCTTC
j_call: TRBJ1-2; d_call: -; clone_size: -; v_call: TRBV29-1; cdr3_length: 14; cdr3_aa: CSVWVRDSNYGYTF; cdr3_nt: TGCAGCGTTTGGGTTCGGGATTCTAACTATGGCTACACCTTC
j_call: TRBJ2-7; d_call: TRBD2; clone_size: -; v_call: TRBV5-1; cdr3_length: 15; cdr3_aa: CASSLAPGLGVEQYF; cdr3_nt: TGCGCCAGCAGCTTGGCTCCGGGACTAGGAGTCGAGCAGTACTTC
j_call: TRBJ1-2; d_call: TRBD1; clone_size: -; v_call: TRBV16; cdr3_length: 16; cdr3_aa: CASSRLPGTGDYGYTF; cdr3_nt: TGTGCCAGCAGTAGACTTCCCGGGACAGGGGACTATGGCTACACCTTC
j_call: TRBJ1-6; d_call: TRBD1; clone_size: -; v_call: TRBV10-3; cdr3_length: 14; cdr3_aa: CAISRDSGGSPLHF; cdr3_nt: TGTGCCATCAGCCGGGACAGCGGTGGATCACCCCTCCACTTT
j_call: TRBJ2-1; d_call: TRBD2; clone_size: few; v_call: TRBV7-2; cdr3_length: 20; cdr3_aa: CASSLPLRAAGGSSYNEQFF; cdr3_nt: TGTGCCAGCAGCTTACCACTAAGGGCGGCCGGGGGGAGCTCCTACAATGAGCAGTTCTTC
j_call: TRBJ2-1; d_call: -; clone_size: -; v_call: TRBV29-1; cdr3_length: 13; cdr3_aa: CSVEGGLYNEQFF; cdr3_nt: TGCAGCGTTGAGGGGGGCCTCTACAATGAGCAGTTCTTC
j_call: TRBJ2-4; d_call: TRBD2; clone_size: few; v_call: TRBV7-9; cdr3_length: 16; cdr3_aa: CASSKGLAGARNIQYF; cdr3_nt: TGTGCCAGCAGCAAGGGACTAGCGGGGGCTCGTAACATTCAGTACTTC
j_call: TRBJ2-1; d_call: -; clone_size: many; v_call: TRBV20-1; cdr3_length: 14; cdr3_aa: CSAREARIYNEQFF; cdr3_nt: TGCAGTGCTAGAGAGGCGAGGATCTACAATGAGCAGTTCTTC
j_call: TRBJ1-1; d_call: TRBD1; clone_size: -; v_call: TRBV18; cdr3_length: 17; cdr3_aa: CASSPRRDRGSNTEAFF; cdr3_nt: TGTGCCAGCTCACCACGCAGGGACAGGGGGTCGAACACTGAAGCTTTCTTT
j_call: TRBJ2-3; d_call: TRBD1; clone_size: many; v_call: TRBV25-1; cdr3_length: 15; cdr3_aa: CASSPQTGGTDTQYF; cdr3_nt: TGTGCCAGCAGTCCCCAGACAGGGGGCACAGATACGCAGTATTTT
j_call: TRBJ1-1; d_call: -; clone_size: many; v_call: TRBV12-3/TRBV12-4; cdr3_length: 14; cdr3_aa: CASTVGHVITEAFF; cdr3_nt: TGTGCCAGCACCGTGGGGCACGTAATCACTGAAGCTTTCTTT
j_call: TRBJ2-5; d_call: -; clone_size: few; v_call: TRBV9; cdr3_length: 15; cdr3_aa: CASSVEGRGNNEQYF; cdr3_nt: TGTGCCAGCAGCGTAGAAGGCAGGGGAAATAATGAGCAGTACTTC
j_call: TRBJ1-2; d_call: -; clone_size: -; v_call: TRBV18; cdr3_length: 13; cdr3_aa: CASSPGSDYGYTF; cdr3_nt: TGTGCCAGCTCACCAGGTTCGGACTATGGCTACACCTTC
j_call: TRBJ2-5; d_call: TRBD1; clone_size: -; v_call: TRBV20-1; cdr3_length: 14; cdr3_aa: CSARVTGGVETQYF; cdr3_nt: TGCAGTGCTAGGGTGACAGGGGGTGTGGAGACCCAGTACTTC
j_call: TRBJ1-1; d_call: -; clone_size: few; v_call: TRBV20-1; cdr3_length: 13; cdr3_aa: CSARGRLEIEAFF; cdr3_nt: TGCAGTGCTAGGGGCCGATTGGAGATTGAAGCTTTCTTT
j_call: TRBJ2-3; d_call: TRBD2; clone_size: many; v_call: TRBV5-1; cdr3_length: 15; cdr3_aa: CASKPSGTSTDTQYF; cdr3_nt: TGCGCCAGCAAACCTAGCGGTACTAGCACAGATACGCAGTATTTT
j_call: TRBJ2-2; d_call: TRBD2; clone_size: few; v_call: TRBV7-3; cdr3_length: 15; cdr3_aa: CASSPRGGPTGELFF; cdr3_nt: TGTGCCAGCAGCCCCCGGGGGGGGCCCACCGGGGAGCTGTTTTTT
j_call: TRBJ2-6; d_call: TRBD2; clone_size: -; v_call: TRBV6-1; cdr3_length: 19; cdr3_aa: CASSPFGLAGISGANVLTF; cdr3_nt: TGTGCCAGCAGCCCTTTCGGACTAGCGGGTATCTCTGGGGCCAACGTCCTGACTTTC
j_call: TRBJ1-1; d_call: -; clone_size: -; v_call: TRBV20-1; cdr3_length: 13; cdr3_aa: CSASIVLNTEAFF; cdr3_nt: TGCAGTGCTAGTATCGTATTGAACACTGAAGCTTTCTTT
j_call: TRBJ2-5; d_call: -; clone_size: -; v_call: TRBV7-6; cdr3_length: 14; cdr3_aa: CASSLARGMETQYF; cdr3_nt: TGTGCCAGCAGCTTAGCGAGGGGGATGGAGACCCAGTACTTC
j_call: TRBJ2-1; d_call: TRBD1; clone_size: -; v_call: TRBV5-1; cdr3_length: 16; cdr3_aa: CASSSGEGARLNEQFF; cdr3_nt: TGCGCCAGCAGCTCTGGAGAGGGGGCGCGGCTGAATGAGCAGTTCTTC
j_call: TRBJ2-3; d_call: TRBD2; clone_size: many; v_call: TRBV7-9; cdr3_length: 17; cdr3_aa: CASSLLAGVRGTDTQYF; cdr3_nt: TGTGCCAGCAGCTTACTGGCGGGGGTTCGAGGCACAGATACGCAGTATTTT
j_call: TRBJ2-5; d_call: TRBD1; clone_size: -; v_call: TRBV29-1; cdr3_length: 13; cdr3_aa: CSVPATGQETQYF; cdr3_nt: TGCAGCGTCCCAGCGACAGGGCAAGAGACCCAGTACTTC
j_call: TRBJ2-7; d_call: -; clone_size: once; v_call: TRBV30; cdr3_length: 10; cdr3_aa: CAWSVCEQYF; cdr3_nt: TGTGCCTGGAGCGTCTGCGAGCAGTACTTC
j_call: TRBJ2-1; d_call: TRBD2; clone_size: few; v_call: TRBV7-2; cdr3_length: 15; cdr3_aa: CASARGGGAYNEQFF; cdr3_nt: TGTGCCAGCGCCCGTGGCGGGGGGGCCTACAATGAGCAGTTCTTC
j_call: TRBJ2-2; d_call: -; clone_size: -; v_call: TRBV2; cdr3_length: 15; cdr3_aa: CASSPDNWGPGELFF; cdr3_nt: TGTGCCAGCAGTCCCGACAACTGGGGTCCCGGGGAGCTGTTTTTT
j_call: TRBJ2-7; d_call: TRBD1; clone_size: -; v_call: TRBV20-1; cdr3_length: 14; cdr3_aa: CSARATGSSYEQYF; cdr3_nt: TGCAGTGCTAGAGCGACAGGGTCGTCCTACGAGCAGTACTTC
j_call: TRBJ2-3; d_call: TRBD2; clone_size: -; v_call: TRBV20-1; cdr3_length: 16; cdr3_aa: CSARSVLAGGTDTQYF; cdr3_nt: TGCAGTGCTAGATCTGTCCTAGCGGGGGGCACAGATACGCAGTATTTT
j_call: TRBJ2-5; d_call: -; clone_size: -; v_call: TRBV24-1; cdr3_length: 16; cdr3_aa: CATSEPLGLGIETQYF; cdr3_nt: TGTGCCACCAGTGAACCCCTCGGGCTAGGGATAGAGACCCAGTACTTC
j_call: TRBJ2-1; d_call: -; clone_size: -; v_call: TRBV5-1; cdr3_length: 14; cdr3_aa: CASSSLGLYNEQFF; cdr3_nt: TGCGCCAGCAGCTCACTGGGCCTCTACAATGAGCAGTTCTTC
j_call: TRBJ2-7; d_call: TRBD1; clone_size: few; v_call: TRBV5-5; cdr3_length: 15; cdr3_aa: CASSLATGQGYEQYF; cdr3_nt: TGTGCCAGCAGCTTGGCCACCGGACAGGGTTACGAGCAGTACTTC
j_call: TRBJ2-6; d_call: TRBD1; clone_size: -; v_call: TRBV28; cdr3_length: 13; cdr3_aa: CASSWGQIEDLTF; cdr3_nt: TGTGCCAGCAGTTGGGGACAGATCGAGGACCTGACTTTC
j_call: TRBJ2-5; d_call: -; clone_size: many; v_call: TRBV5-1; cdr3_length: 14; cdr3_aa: CASSLEVLHETQYF; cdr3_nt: TGCGCCAGCAGCTTGGAGGTGCTGCATGAGACCCAGTACTTC
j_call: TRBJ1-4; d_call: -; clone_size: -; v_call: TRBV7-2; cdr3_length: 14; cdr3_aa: CASSLAGGREKLFF; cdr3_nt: TGTGCCAGCAGCTTAGCGGGGGGAAGGGAAAAACTGTTTTTT
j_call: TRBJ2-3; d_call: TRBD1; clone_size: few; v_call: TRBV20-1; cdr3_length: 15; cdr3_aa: CSALAGGSYTDTQYF; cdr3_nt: TGCAGTGCTTTAGCAGGGGGCTCGTACACAGATACGCAGTATTTT
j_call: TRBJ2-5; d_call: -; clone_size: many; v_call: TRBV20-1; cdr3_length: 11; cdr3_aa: CSAGGKETQYF; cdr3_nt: TGCTCGGCTGGAGGGAAAGAGACCCAGTACTTC
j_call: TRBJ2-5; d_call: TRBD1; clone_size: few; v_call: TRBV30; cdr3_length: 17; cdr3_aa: CAWSPAGTGYTLETQYF; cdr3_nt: TGTGCCTGGAGTCCCGCCGGGACAGGGTATACCCTGGAGACCCAGTACTTC
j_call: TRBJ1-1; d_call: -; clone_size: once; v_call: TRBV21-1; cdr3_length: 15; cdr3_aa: CASSKGSCKSTEAFF; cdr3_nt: TGTGCCAGCAGCAAAGGCAGTTGTAAGAGCACTGAAGCTTTCTTT
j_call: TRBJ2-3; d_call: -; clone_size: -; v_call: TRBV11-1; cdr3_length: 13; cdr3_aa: CTSSLDRADTQYF; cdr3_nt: TGTACCAGCAGCTTAGACCGGGCAGATACGCAGTATTTT
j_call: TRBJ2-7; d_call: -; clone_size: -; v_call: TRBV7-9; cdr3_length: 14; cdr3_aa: CASSFAQGPYEQYF; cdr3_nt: TGTGCCAGCAGTTTTGCTCAGGGTCCCTACGAGCAGTACTTC
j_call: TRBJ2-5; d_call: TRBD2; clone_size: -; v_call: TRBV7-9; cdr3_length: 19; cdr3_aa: CASSFPMTSGGPDAETQYF; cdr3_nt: TGTGCCAGCAGCTTCCCAATGACTAGCGGGGGCCCCGACGCGGAGACCCAGTACTTC
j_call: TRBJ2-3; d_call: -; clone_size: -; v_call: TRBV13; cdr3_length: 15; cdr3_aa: CASSSQPSSTDTQYF; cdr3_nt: TGTGCCAGCAGCTCCCAGCCCTCATCCACAGATACGCAGTATTTT
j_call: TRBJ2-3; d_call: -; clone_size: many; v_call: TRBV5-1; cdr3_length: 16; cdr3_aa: CASAAGSYSSTDTQYF; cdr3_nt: TGCGCCAGCGCGGCGGGGTCCTACTCAAGCACAGATACGCAGTATTTT
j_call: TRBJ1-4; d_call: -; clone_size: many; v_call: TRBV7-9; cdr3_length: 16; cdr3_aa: CASSLETGPHRGKLFF; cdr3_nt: TGTGCCAGCAGCTTGGAAACAGGGCCACATCGCGGAAAACTGTTTTTT